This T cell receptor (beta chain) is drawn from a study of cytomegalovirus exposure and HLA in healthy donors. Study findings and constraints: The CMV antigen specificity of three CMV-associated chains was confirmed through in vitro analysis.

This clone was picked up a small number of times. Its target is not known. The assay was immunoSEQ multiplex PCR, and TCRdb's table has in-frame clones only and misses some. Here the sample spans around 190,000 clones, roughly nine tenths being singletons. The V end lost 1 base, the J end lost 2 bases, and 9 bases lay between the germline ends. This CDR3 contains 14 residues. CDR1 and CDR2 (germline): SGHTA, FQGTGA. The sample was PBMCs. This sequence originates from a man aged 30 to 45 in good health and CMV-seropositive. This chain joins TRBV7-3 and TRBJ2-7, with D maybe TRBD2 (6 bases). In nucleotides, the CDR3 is TGTGCCAGCAGCTTAAACGGAGGGCCCTACGAGCAGTACTTC. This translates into CASSLNGGPYEQYF.